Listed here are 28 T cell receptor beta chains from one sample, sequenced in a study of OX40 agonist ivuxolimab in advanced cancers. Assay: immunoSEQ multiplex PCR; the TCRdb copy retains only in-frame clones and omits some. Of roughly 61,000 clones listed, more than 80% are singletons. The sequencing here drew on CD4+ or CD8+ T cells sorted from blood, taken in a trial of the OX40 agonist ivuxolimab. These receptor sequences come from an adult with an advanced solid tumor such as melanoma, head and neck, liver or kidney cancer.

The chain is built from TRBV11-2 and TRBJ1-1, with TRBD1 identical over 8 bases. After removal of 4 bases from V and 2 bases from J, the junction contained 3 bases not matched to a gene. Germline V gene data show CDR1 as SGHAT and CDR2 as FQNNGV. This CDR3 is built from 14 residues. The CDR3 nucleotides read TGTGCCAGCAGCTGGACAGGGATTAACACTGAAGCTTTCTTT. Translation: CASSWTGINTEAFF.

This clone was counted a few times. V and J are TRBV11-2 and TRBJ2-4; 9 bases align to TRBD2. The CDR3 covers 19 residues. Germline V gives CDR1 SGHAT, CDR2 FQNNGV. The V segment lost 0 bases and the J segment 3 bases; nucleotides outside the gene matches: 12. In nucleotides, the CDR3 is TGTGCCAGCAGCTTAGAGTCTAGCGGGACCGCCGGGGGCAAAAACATTCAGTACTTC. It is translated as CASSLESSGTAGGKNIQYF.

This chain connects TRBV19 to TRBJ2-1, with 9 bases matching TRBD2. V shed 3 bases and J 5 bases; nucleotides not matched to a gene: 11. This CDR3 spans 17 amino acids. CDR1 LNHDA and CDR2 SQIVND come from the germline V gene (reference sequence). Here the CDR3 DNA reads TGTGCCAGTAGTATTTTCGCCGGACTAGCGACTAACAATGAGCAGTTCTTC. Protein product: CASSIFAGLATNNEQFF.

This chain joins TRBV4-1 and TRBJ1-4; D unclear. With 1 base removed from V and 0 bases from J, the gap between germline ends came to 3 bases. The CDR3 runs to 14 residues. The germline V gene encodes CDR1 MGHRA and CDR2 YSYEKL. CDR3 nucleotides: TGCGCCAGCAGCCAAGTTACAACTAATGAAAAACTGTTTTTT. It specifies CASSQVTTNEKLFF.

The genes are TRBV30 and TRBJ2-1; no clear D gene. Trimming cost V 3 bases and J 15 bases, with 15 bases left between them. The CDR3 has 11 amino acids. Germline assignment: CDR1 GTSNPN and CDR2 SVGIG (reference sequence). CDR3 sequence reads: CAWRGEAQRFF. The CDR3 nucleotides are TGTGCCTGGAGAGGAGAGGCCCAACGGTTCTTC.

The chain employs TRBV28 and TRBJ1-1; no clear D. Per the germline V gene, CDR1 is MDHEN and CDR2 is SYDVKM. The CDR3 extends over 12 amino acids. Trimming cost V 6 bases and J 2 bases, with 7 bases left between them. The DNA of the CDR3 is TGTGCCAGCAGGGCCAGTAACACTGAAGCTTTCTTT. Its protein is CASRASNTEAFF.

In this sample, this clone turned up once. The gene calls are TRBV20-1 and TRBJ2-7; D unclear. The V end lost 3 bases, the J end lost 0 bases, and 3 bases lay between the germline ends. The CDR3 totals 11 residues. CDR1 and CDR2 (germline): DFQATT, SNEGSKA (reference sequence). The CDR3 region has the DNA TGCAGTGCTAGGGGCTCCTACGAGCAGTACTTC. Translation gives CSARGSYEQYF.

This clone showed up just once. CDR3: CASTPGGGTNEQYF. The DNA of the CDR3 is TGTGCCAGCACTCCGGGAGGGGGGACAAACGAGCAGTACTTC. The genes are TRBV6-1 and TRBJ2-7; 8 nucleotides agree with TRBD2. Germline CDR1 is MNHNS and CDR2 is SASEGT. Germline trimming cut 7 bases from V and 5 bases from J; bases unmatched to any gene: 10. This CDR3 comprises 14 residues.

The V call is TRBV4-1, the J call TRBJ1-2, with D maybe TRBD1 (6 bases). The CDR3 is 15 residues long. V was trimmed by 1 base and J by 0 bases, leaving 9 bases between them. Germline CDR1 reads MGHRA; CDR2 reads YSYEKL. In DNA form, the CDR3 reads TGCGCCAGCAGCCAAGCTGGACAGACTAACTATGGCTACACCTTC. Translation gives CASSQAGQTNYGYTF.

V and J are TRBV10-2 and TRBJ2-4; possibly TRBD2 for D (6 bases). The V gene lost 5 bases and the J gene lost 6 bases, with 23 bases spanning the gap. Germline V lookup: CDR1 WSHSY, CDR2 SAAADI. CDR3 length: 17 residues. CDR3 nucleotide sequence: TGCGCCAGCAGTATGAGTGCTAGCGATTTAAGAGGAAACATTCAGTACTTC. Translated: CASSMSASDLRGNIQYF.

DNA for the CDR3: TGTGCTAGTGGTTTGGGGTTCCCGGCAGGGTCCGAACCCGGGGAGCTGTTTTTT. It codes for CASGLGFPAGSEPGELFF. The chain is built from TRBV12-5 and TRBJ2-2; D possibly corresponds to TRBD1 (5 bases). Germline V gene data show CDR1 as LGHNT and CDR2 as FRNRAP. Trimming took 1 base from V and 6 from J, leaving 21 bases between them. The CDR3 length is 18 residues.

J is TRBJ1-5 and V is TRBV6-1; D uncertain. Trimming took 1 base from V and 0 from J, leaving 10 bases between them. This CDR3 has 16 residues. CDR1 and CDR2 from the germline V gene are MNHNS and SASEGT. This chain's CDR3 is CASSEEPQNSNQPQHF. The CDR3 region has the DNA TGTGCCAGCAGTGAAGAGCCGCAGAATAGCAATCAGCCCCAGCATTTT.

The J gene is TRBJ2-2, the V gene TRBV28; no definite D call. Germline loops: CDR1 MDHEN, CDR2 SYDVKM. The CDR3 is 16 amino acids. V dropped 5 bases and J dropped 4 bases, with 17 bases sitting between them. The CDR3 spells CASSPPESASTGELFF. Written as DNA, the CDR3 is TGTGCCAGCAGTCCCCCCGAGAGCGCGAGCACCGGGGAGCTGTTTTTT. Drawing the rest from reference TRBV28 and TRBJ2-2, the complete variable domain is DVKVTQSSRYLVKRTGEKVFLECVQDMDHENMFWYRQDPGLGLRLIYFSYDVKMKEKGDIPEGYSVSREKKERFSLILESASTNQTSMYLCASSPPESASTGELFFGEGSRLTVL.

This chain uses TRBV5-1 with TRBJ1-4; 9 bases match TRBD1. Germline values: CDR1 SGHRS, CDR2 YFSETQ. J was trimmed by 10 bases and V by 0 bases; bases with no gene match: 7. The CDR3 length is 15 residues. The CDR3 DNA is TGCGCCAGCAGCTTGGAACAGGGGGCGCGAGGAAAACTGTTTTTT. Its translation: CASSLEQGARGKLFF.

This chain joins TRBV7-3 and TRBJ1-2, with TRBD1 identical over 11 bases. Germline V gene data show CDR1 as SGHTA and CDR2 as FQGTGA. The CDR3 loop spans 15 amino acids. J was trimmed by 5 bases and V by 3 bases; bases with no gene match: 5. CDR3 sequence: CASSFGQGAYYGYTF. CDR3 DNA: TGTGCCAGCAGCTTCGGACAGGGGGCTTATTATGGCTACACCTTC.

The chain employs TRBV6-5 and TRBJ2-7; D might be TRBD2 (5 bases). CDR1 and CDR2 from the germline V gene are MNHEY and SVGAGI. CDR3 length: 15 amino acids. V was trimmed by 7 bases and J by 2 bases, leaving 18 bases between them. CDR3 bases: TGTGCCAGCACTCCCTTTCGGGATCAAACCTACGAGCAGTACTTC. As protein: CASTPFRDQTYEQYF.

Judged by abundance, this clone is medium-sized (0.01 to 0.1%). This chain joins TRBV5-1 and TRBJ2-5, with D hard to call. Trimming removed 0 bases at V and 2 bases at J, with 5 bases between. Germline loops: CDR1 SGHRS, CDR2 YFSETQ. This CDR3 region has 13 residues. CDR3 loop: CASSLGGQETQYF. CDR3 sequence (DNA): TGCGCCAGCAGCTTGGGTGGGCAAGAGACCCAGTACTTC. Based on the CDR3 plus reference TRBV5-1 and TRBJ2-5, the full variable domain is KAGVTQTPRYLIKTRGQQVTLSCSPISGHRSVSWYQQTPGQGLQFLFEYFSETQRNKGNFPGRFSGRQFSNSRSEMNVSTLELGDSALYLCASSLGGQETQYFGPGTRLLVL.

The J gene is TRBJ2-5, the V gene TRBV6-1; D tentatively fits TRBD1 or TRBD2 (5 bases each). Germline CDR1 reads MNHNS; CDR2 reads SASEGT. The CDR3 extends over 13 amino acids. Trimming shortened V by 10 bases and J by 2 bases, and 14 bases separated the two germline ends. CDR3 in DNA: TGTGCCACCTACAAGAGGGGACAAGAGACCCAGTACTTC. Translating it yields CATYKRGQETQYF.

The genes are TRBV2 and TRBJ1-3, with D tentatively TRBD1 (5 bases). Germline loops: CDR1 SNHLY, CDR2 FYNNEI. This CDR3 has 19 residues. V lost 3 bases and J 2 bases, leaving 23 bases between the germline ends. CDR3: CASSDYSDFWGKTGNTIYF. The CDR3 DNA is TGTGCCAGCAGTGATTACTCGGACTTTTGGGGCAAGACTGGAAACACCATATATTTT.

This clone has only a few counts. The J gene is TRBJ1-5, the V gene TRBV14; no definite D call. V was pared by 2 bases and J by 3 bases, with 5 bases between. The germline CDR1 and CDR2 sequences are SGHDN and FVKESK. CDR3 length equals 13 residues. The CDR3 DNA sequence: TGTGCCAGCAGCCAAACACACAATCAGCCCCAGCATTTT. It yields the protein CASSQTHNQPQHF.

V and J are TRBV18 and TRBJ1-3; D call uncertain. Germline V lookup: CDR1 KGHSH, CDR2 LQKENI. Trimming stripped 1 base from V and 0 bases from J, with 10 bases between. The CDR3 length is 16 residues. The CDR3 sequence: CASSPQEQISGNTIYF. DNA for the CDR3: TGTGCCAGCTCACCACAAGAACAGATCTCTGGAAACACCATATATTTT. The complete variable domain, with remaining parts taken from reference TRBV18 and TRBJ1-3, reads NAGVMQNPRHLVRRRGQEARLRCSPMKGHSHVYWYRQLPEEGLKFMVYLQKENIIDESGMPKERFSAEFPKEGPSILRIQQVVRGDSAAYFCASSPQEQISGNTIYFGEGSWLTVV.

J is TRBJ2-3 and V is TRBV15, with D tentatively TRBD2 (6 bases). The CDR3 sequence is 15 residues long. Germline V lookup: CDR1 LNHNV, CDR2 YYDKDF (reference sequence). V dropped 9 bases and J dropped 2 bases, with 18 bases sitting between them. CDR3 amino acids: CATQAPGGLTDTQYF. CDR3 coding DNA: TGTGCCACTCAAGCGCCCGGGGGACTCACAGATACGCAGTATTTT.

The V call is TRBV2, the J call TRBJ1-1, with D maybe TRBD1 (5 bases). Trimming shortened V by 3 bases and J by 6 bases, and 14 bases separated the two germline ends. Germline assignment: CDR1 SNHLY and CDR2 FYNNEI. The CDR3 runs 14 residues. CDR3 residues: CASSETVKSAEAFF. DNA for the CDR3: TGTGCCAGCAGTGAGACAGTAAAGTCGGCTGAAGCTTTCTTT.

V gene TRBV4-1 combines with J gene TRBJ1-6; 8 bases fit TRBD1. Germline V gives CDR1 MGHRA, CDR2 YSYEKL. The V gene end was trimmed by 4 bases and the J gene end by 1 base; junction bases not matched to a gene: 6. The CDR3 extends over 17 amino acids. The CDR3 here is CASSLGQGDSYNSPLHF. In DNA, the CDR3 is TGCGCCAGCAGCCTAGGACAGGGAGATTCCTATAATTCACCCCTCCACTTT.

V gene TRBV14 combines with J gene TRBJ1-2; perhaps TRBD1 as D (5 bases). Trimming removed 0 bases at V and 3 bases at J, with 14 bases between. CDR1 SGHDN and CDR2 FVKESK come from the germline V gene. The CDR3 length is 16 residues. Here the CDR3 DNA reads TGTGCCAGCAGCCAAGATCGCGGGGGTCGCGACTATGGCTACACCTTC. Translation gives CASSQDRGGRDYGYTF.

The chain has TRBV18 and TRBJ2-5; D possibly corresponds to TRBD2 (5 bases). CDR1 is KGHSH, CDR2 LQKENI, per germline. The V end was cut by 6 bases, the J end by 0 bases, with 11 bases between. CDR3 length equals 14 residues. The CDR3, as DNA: TGTGCCAGCTCCCCCCGGGGTGACCAAGAGACCCAGTACTTC. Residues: CASSPRGDQETQYF.

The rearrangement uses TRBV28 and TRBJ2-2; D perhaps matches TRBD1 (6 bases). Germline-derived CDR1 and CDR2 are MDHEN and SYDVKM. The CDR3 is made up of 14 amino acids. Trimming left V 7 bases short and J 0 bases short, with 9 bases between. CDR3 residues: CASKRGSNTGELFF. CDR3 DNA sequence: TGTGCCAGCAAAAGGGGGTCGAACACCGGGGAGCTGTTTTTT. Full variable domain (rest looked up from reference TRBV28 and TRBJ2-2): DVKVTQSSRYLVKRTGEKVFLECVQDMDHENMFWYRQDPGLGLRLIYFSYDVKMKEKGDIPEGYSVSREKKERFSLILESASTNQTSMYLCASKRGSNTGELFFGEGSRLTVL.

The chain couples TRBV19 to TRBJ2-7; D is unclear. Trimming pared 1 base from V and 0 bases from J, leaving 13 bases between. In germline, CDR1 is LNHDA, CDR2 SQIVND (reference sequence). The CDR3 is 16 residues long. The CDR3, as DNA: TGTGCCAGTAGTATAGCTGGCGGTGACGGCTCCTACGAGCAGTACTTC. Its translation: CASSIAGGDGSYEQYF.